A selection of T cell receptor beta chains follows, all from one sample in a study of patients and donors after allogeneic stem cell transplantation. Each CDR3 protein is one row after TCRdb ran MiXCR on the RT-PCR reads. The data hold tens of thousands of distinct CDR3 sequences, with about 25% observed a single time. Input material: blood, either unsorted or a sorted T cell fraction (not recorded which). Every receptor here comes from a human donor who was either an allogeneic HSCT recipient or a stem cell or donor lymphocyte infusion donor (not recorded which). It is not recorded whose cells these are; they may come from a transplant donor. CDR3s leave out the opening cysteine and the closing phenylalanine or tryptophan. A row's size may be missing; if present it is once, few, many or a size class.

clone size: few; V gene: TRBV6-6; J gene: TRBJ1-4; CDR3 protein: ASSPWDRAIEKLF
clone size: -; V gene: TRBV6-5; J gene: TRBJ2-3; CDR3 protein: ASSYIGGSLDTQY
clone size: few; V gene: TRBV12-3/TRBV12-4; J gene: TRBJ2-3; CDR3 protein: ASSAGTSGFTDTQY
clone size: -; V gene: TRBV4-1; J gene: TRBJ1-2; CDR3 protein: ASDQALRGGRFYGYT
clone size: few; V gene: TRBV7-8; J gene: TRBJ1-5; CDR3 protein: ASSLARESDQPQH
clone size: -; V gene: TRBV3-1; J gene: TRBJ2-3; CDR3 protein: ASSRTSGGPGDTQY
clone size: few; V gene: TRBV25-1; J gene: TRBJ1-5; CDR3 protein: ASGTGASNQPQH
clone size: -; V gene: TRBV29-1; J gene: TRBJ2-5; CDR3 protein: SVGSSGSETQY
clone size: -; V gene: TRBV20-1; J gene: TRBJ1-1; CDR3 protein: SARDLGRAEAF
clone size: many; V gene: TRBV10-3; J gene: TRBJ1-1; CDR3 protein: AISGPEDVDTEAF